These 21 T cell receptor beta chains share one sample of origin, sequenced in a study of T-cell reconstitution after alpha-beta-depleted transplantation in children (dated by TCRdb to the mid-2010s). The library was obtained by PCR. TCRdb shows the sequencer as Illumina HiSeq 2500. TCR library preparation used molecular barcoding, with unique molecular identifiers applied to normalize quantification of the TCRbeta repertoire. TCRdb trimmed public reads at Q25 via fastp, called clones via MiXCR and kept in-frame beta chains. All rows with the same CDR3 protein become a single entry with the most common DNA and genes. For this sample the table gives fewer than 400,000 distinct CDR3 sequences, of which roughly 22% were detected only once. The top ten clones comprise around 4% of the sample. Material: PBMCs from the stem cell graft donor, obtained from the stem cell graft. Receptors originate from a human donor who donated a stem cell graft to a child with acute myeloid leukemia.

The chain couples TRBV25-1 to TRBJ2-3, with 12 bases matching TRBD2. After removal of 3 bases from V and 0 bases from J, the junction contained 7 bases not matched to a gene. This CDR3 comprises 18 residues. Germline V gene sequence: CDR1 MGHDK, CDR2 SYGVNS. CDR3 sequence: CASSEYLAGGPSTDTQYF. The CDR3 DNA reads TGTGCCAGCAGTGAGTACCTAGCGGGAGGGCCTAGCACAGATACGCAGTATTTT.

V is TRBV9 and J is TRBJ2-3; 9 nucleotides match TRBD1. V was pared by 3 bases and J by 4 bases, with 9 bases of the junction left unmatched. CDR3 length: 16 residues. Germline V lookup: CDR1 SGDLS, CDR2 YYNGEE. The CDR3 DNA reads TGTGCCAGCAGCGCAAGGGGACAGGGTGAGGCAGATACGCAGTATTTT. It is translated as CASSARGQGEADTQYF.

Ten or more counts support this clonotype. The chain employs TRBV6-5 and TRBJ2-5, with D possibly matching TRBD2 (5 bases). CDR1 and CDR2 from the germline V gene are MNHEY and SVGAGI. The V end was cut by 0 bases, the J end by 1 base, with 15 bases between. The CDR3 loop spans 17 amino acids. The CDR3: CASSYSFGLSGQETQYF. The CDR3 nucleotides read TGTGCCAGCAGTTACTCATTCGGTTTGAGCGGCCAAGAGACCCAGTACTTC.

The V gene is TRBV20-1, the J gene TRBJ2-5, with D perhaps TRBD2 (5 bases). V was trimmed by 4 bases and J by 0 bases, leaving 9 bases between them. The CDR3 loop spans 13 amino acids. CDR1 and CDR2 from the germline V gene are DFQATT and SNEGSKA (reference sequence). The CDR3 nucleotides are TGCAGTGCTAACGGGGAGTACCAAGAGACCCAGTACTTC. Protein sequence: CSANGEYQETQYF.

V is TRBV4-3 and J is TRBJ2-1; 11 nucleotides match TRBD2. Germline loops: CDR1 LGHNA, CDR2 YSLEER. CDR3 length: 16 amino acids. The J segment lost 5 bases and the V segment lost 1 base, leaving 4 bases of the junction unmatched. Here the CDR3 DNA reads TGCGCCAGCAGCCAAGTAGCGGGAGGGATAGACAATGAGCAGTTCTTC. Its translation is CASSQVAGGIDNEQFF.

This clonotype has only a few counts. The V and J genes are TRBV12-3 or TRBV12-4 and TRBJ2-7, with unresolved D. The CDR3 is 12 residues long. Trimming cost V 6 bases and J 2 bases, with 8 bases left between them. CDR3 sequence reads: CASSTSTYEQYF. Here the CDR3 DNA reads TGTGCCAGCAGCACCTCGACCTACGAGCAGTACTTC.

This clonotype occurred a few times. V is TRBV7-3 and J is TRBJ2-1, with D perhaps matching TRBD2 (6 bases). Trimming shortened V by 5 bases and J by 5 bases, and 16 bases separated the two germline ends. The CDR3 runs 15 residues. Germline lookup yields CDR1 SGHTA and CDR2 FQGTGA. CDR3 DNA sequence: TGTGCCAGCAGCACTCAATTCGGGGGTAACAATGAGCAGTTCTTC. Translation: CASSTQFGGNNEQFF.

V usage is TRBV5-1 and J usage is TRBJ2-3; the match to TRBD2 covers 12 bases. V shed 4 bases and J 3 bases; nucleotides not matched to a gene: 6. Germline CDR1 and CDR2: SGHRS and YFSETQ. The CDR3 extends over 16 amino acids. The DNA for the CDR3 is TGCGCCAGCAGCCTCGGGACTAGCGGGCTAACAGATACGCAGTATTTT. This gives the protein CASSLGTSGLTDTQYF.

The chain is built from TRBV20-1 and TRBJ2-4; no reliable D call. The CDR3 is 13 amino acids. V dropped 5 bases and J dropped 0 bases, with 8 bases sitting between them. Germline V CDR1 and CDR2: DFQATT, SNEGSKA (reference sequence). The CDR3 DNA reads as TGCAGTGCTTACTCATTAGCCAAAAACATTCAGTACTTC. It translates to CSAYSLAKNIQYF.

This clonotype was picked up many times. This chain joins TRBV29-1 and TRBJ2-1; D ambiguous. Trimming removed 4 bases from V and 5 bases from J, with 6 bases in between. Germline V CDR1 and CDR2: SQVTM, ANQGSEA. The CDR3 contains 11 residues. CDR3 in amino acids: CSVVRDNEQFF. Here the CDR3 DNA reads TGCAGCGTTGTGAGAGACAATGAGCAGTTCTTC.

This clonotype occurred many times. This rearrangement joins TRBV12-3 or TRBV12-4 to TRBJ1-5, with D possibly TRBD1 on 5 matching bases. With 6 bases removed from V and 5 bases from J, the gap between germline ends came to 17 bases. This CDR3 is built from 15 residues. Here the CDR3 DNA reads TGTGCCAGCAGCCACGGGACCCTTTGGGATCAGCCCCAGCATTTT. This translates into CASSHGTLWDQPQHF.

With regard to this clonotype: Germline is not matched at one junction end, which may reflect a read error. The CDR3 protein is CASSLDSRGTQYF. In nucleotides, the CDR3 is TGTGCTAGCAGCTTAGACAGCCGGGGGACCCAGTACTTC. This chain uses TRBV7-7 with TRBJ2-5, with D perhaps assigned TRBD1 or TRBD2 (5 bases each). This CDR3 contains 13 residues. Germline CDR1 and CDR2: SSHAT and FNYEAQ (reference sequence).

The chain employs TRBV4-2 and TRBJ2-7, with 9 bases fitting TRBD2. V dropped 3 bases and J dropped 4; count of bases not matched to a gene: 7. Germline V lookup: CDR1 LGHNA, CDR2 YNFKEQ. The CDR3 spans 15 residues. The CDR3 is CASSHNSGSGYEQYF. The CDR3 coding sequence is TGTGCCAGCAGCCATAATAGCGGGAGTGGGTACGAGCAGTACTTC.

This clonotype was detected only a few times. CDR3 protein: CASSPGGFETQYF. The CDR3 nucleotides read TGTGCCAGCAGCCCTGGGGGGTTCGAGACCCAGTACTTC. The V and J genes are TRBV7-9 and TRBJ2-5; weak D call: TRBD2 (6 bases). Germline-derived CDR1 and CDR2 are SEHNR and FQNEAQ (reference sequence). Between the trimmed V and J ends, which lost 5 bases and 5 bases, there was a span of 12 bases. CDR3 length equals 13 residues.

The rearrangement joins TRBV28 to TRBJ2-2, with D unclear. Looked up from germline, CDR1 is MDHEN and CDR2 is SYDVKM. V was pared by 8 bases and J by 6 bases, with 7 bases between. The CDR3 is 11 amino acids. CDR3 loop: CASEVAGELFF. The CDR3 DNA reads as TGTGCCAGCGAAGTAGCCGGGGAGCTGTTTTTT.

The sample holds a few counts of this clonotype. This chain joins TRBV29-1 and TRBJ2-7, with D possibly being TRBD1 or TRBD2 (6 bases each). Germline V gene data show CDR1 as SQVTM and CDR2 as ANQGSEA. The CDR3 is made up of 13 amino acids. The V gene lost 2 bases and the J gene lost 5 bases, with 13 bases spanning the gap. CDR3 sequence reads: CSVEWQGRNEQYF. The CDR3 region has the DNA TGCAGCGTTGAATGGCAGGGGAGGAACGAGCAGTACTTC.

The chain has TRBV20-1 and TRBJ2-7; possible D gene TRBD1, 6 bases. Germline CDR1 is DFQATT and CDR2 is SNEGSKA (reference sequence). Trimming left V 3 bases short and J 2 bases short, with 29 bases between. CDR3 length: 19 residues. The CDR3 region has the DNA TGCAGTGCTAGTTCGGCTTTGTCGCAAAGGGACATCTATCCCTACGAGCAGTACTTC. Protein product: CSASSALSQRDIYPYEQYF.

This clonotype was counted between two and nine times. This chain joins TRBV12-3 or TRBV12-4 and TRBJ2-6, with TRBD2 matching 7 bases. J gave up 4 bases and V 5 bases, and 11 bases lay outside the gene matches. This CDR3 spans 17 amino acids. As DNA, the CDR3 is TGTGCCAGCAGTCCCTCGGGGGGAGGGCTCGGGGCCAACGTCCTGACTTTC. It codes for CASSPSGGGLGANVLTF.

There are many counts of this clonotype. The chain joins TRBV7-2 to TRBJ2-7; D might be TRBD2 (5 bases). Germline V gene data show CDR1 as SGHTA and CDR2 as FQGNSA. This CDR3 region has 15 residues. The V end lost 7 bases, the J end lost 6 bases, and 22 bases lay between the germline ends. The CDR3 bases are TGTGCCAGCACCGAACCTTCGGGGTCGCCGGGCGAGCAGTACTTC. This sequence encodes CASTEPSGSPGEQYF. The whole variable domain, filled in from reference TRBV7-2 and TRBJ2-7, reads GAGVSQSPSNKVTEKGKDVELRCDPISGHTALYWYRQSLGQGLEFLIYFQGNSAPDKSGLPSDRFSAERTGGSVSTLTIQRTQQEDSAVYLCASTEPSGSPGEQYFGPGTRLTVT.

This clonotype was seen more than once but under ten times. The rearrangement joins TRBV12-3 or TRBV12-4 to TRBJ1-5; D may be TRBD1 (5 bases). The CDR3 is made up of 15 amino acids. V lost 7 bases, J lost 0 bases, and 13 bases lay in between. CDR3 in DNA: TGTGCCAGCACCCGGGGGGGAAATAGCAATCAGCCCCAGCATTTT. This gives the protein CASTRGGNSNQPQHF.

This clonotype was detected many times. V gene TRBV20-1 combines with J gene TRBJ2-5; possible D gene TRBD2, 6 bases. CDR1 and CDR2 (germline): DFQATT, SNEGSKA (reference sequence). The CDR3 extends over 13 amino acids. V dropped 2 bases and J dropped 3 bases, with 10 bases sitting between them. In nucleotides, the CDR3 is TGCAGTGCTAGATTGCCGGGAGAAGAGACCCAGTACTTC. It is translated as CSARLPGEETQYF.